These 26 T cell receptor beta chains were sequenced from one sample in a study of T cell responses to AZD1222 COVID-19 vaccine. Using immunoSEQ multiplex PCR, the repertoire was profiled, and TCRdb retains in-frame clones only, with some absent. The profile covers some 120,000 clones, with around 89% appearing a single time and 11% taken by the ten largest. The sample was peripheral blood, taken on day 0 of MenACWY control vaccination. These receptors all stem from an adult in good health.

This clone has a handful of counts. V gene TRBV12-3 or TRBV12-4 combines with J gene TRBJ2-2; D gene ambiguous. The CDR3 spans 12 residues. The V and J ends lost 6 bases and 4 bases respectively, with 6 bases between them. The DNA of the CDR3 is TGTGCCAGCAGAACTTTCACCGGGGAGCTGTTTTTT. This translates into CASRTFTGELFF.

The V call is TRBV7-9, the J call TRBJ1-4; D not resolved. The CDR3 spans 13 residues. V was cut by 4 bases and J by 4 bases, with 7 bases left in between. Germline CDR1 and CDR2: SEHNR and FQNEAQ (reference sequence). CDR3 DNA sequence: TGTGCCAGCAGCTCTCGTATTAATGAAAAACTGTTTTTT. This codes for CASSSRINEKLFF.

V usage is TRBV11-2 and J usage is TRBJ2-3; D gene ambiguous. Germline V CDR1 and CDR2: SGHAT, FQNNGV. With 2 bases removed from V and 2 bases from J, the gap between germline ends came to 5 bases. The CDR3 extends over 13 amino acids. CDR3 sequence: CASSLPNTDTQYF. The DNA of the CDR3 is TGTGCCAGCAGCTTACCGAACACAGATACGCAGTATTTT. The full variable domain, rest sourced from reference TRBV11-2 and TRBJ2-3, is EAGVAQSPRYKIIEKRQSVAFWCNPISGHATLYWYQQILGQGPKLLIQFQNNGVVDDSQLPKDRFSAERLKGVDSTLKIQPAKLEDSAVYLCASSLPNTDTQYFGPGTRLTVL.

As to this clone: The junction departs from the called germline gene at one end, perhaps through a read error. The V gene is TRBV19, the J gene TRBJ2-5, with 8 positions matching TRBD2. The germline gives CDR1 LNHDA, CDR2 SQIVND (reference sequence). The CDR3 runs to 11 residues. CDR3 loop: CAKMSGTRLHF. CDR3 nucleotides: TGTGCCAAAATGTCCGGGACTAGACTCCACTTC.

The V call is TRBV5-1, the J call TRBJ2-7; TRBD1 or TRBD2 may be the D gene (6 bases each). V lost 4 bases, J lost 4 bases, and 21 bases lay in between. CDR3 size: 16 residues. The germline gives CDR1 SGHRS, CDR2 YFSETQ. Here the CDR3 reads CASSPGFGGGIYEQYF. In nucleotides, the CDR3 is TGCGCCAGCAGCCCCGGGTTTGGAGGGGGTATTTACGAGCAGTACTTC. Supplemented by reference TRBV5-1 and TRBJ2-7, the full variable domain reads KAGVTQTPRYLIKTRGQQVTLSCSPISGHRSVSWYQQTPGQGLQFLFEYFSETQRNKGNFPGRFSGRQFSNSRSEMNVSTLELGDSALYLCASSPGFGGGIYEQYFGPGTRLTVT.

This clone was observed once. The V call is TRBV7-2, the J call TRBJ2-7, with 9 positions matching TRBD2. Trimming at V came to 3 bases and at J to 2 bases, leaving 2 bases not matched to a gene. CDR1 and CDR2 (germline): SGHTA, FQGNSA. This CDR3 has 14 amino acids. Here the CDR3 DNA reads TGTGCCAGCAGCTTTGGCGGGAGGGCCTACGAGCAGTACTTC. Protein sequence: CASSFGGRAYEQYF.

This chain uses TRBV19 with TRBJ1-2; 7 bases match TRBD1. Germline CDR1 is LNHDA and CDR2 is SQIVND (reference sequence). V dropped 5 bases and J dropped 4; count of bases not matched to a gene: 4. This CDR3 has 13 amino acids. DNA of the CDR3: TGTGCCAGTAGTCGGGACAGCATCTATGGCTACACCTTC. The encoded protein is CASSRDSIYGYTF.

This clone was observed a handful of times. CDR3 residues: CASRPEGSGNTIYF. CDR3 coding DNA: TGTGCCAGCAGACCGGAAGGGTCTGGAAACACCATATATTTT. The rearrangement links TRBV25-1 to TRBJ1-3; D gene uncertain. The germline V and J ends were trimmed by 6 bases and 1 base, with 10 bases remaining between them. This CDR3 has 14 amino acids. The germline gives CDR1 MGHDK, CDR2 SYGVNS.

V is TRBV24-1 and J is TRBJ1-3; D is unresolved. The CDR3 has 14 amino acids. Germline-derived CDR1 and CDR2 are KGHDR and SFDVKD. V was trimmed by 5 bases and J by 0 bases, leaving 7 bases between them. CDR3 bases: TGTGCCACCAGTGCCAGTCACTCTGGAAACACCATATATTTT. Translating it yields CATSASHSGNTIYF.

The chain links TRBV28 to TRBJ2-1; 9 nucleotides line up with TRBD1. V shed 4 bases and J 5 bases; nucleotides not matched to a gene: 6. The CDR3 totals 15 residues. Per the germline V gene, CDR1 is MDHEN and CDR2 is SYDVKM. The CDR3 bases are TGTGCCAGCAGTTCCGCGGGACAGGGAAACAATGAGCAGTTCTTC. Its translation is CASSSAGQGNNEQFF.

The gene calls are TRBV10-2 and TRBJ1-6; D may be TRBD1 (5 bases). This CDR3 has 14 amino acids. The V gene's germline CDR1 is WSHSY and CDR2 SAAADI. Trimming pared 0 bases from V and 14 bases from J, leaving 14 bases between. CDR3 region: CASSESMGTWALHF. The CDR3 bases are TGCGCCAGCAGTGAGTCGATGGGGACTTGGGCCCTCCACTTT.

J is TRBJ1-2 and V is TRBV30; 9 bases map to TRBD1. The CDR3 runs to 17 residues. The junction had 14 bases not matched to a gene; V was cut back by 4 bases and J by 2 bases. The V gene's germline CDR1 is GTSNPN and CDR2 SVGIG (reference sequence). Here the CDR3 reads CAWNLLGTGITNYGYTF. Here the CDR3 DNA reads TGTGCCTGGAACCTACTCGGGACAGGGATCACAAACTATGGCTACACCTTC.

The genes are TRBV4-2 and TRBJ2-1; D is possibly TRBD2 (6 bases). The CDR3 length is 14 residues. Germline V gene sequence: CDR1 LGHNA, CDR2 YNFKEQ. V was clipped by 1 base and J by 8 bases, with 12 bases between them. DNA of the CDR3: TGTGCCAGCAGCCAAGGGGACTCCTCCGATGAGCAGTTCTTC. Amino acid sequence: CASSQGDSSDEQFF.

This clone appeared once. V is TRBV7-6 and J is TRBJ1-6; D remains ambiguous. Germline CDR1 SGHVS, CDR2 FNYEAQ. The CDR3 is made up of 17 amino acids. V was shortened by 1 base and J by 2 bases, with 12 bases between the two germline ends. This chain's CDR3 is CASSLDNSGTYNSPLHF. The CDR3, as DNA: TGTGCCAGCAGCTTAGACAATTCGGGCACCTATAATTCACCCCTCCACTTT.

This chain connects TRBV3-1 (or the pseudogene TRBV3-2) to TRBJ1-1; D uncertain. V shed 3 bases and J shed 6 bases, with 11 bases lying between them. From germline, CDR1 is LGHDT and CDR2 YNNKEL (reference sequence). The CDR3 is 13 residues long. This CDR3 is CASSHDGGSEAFF. Written as DNA, the CDR3 is TGTGCCAGCAGCCATGACGGAGGTTCTGAAGCTTTCTTT.

The rearrangement joins TRBV30 to TRBJ2-7; 7 bases line up with TRBD1. The CDR3 covers 13 residues. The V gene's germline CDR1 is GTSNPN and CDR2 SVGIG (reference sequence). The V segment lost 0 bases and the J segment 4 bases; nucleotides outside the gene matches: 3. CDR3 protein: CAWSVRTGYEQYF. Written as DNA, the CDR3 is TGTGCCTGGAGTGTACGGACAGGATACGAGCAGTACTTC.

The chain recombines TRBV5-8 with TRBJ2-2, with D possibly matching TRBD1 (5 bases). From germline, CDR1 is SGHTS and CDR2 YDEGEE. V lost 6 bases and J lost 2, with 11 bases in between. The CDR3 is made up of 14 amino acids. CDR3 nucleotide sequence: TGTGCCAGCACCCGACAGAGCAACACCGGGGAGCTGTTTTTT. The encoded protein is CASTRQSNTGELFF.

The genes are TRBV5-1 and TRBJ2-5; no firm D call. The germline V gene has CDR1 SGHRS and CDR2 YFSETQ. The CDR3 consists of 11 residues. The V end lost 4 bases, the J end lost 2 bases, and 3 bases lay between the germline ends. The CDR3 DNA reads as TGCGCCAGCAGCATACAAGAGACCCAGTACTTC. The encoded protein is CASSIQETQYF.

This clone was recorded a few times. J is TRBJ2-1 and V is TRBV7-6; the match to TRBD2 covers 7 bases. The V segment lost 0 bases and the J segment 2 bases; nucleotides outside the gene matches: 1. The CDR3 covers 15 residues. CDR1 is SGHVS, CDR2 FNYEAQ, per germline. The DNA for the CDR3 is TGTGCCAGCAGCTTAGCGGGAGGGACCTACAATGAGCAGTTCTTC. This codes for CASSLAGGTYNEQFF.

The chain is built from TRBV5-1 and TRBJ2-3, with 8 positions matching TRBD1. The CDR3 runs to 15 residues. From germline, CDR1 is SGHRS and CDR2 YFSETQ. The V segment lost 3 bases and the J segment 1 base; nucleotides outside the gene matches: 4. Written as DNA, the CDR3 is TGCGCCAGCAGCTCGACAGGGGTGGGCACAGATACGCAGTATTTT. It encodes CASSSTGVGTDTQYF.

The CDR3: CASSVVGGASYGYTF. CDR3 in DNA: TGTGCCAGCAGCGTTGTGGGGGGCGCCAGCTATGGCTACACCTTC. V and J are TRBV21-1 and TRBJ1-2. TRBV21-1 counts as a pseudogene. CDR3 length: 15 residues.

The V gene is TRBV6-5, the J gene TRBJ2-7, with a weak D call TRBD1 (5 bases). From germline, CDR1 is MNHEY and CDR2 SVGAGI. The CDR3 loop spans 15 amino acids. The V and J ends lost 5 bases and 0 bases respectively, with 14 bases between them. CDR3 DNA sequence: TGTGCCAGCAGTCGCGACAGCACAAGCTCCTACGAGCAGTACTTC. Translated, it gives CASSRDSTSSYEQYF.

This chain uses TRBV9 with TRBJ2-3, with 9 bases fitting TRBD2. Trimming at V came to 0 bases and at J to 2 bases, leaving 4 bases not matched to a gene. CDR3 length: 16 residues. Germline values: CDR1 SGDLS, CDR2 YYNGEE. The DNA for the CDR3 is TGTGCCAGCAGCGTAGGGACTAGCGTCTTCACAGATACGCAGTATTTT. Its translation: CASSVGTSVFTDTQYF.

The rearrangement links TRBV11-3 to TRBJ2-1, with D possibly matching TRBD1 (6 bases). With 5 bases removed from V and 3 bases from J, the gap between germline ends came to 17 bases. This CDR3 is built from 16 residues. CDR1 SGHNT and CDR2 YENEEA come from the germline V gene. The CDR3 DNA reads TGTGCCAGCAGCCAGGGGACCGGGGCAATCTACAATGAGCAGTTCTTC. This encodes CASSQGTGAIYNEQFF.

With respect to this clone: Compared with germline, one end of the junction differs, possibly owing to a read error. This chain connects TRBV4-3 to TRBJ2-7, with 7 bases lining up with TRBD2. Germline values: CDR1 LGHNA, CDR2 YSLEER. There are 11 residues in the CDR3. The CDR3 nucleotides are TGCGCCAGCAGCCAAGAGAGGGGACTAATCTTC. Amino acid sequence: CASSQERGLIF.

This chain uses TRBV6-5 with TRBJ2-5; 7 positions match TRBD1. The ends lost 1 base at V and 5 bases at J; junction bases unmatched: 7. This CDR3 comprises 15 residues. CDR1 and CDR2 from the germline V gene are MNHEY and SVGAGI. Here the CDR3 reads CASSYFLGGSETQYF. CDR3 sequence (DNA): TGTGCCAGCAGTTACTTTTTAGGGGGCAGTGAGACCCAGTACTTC.